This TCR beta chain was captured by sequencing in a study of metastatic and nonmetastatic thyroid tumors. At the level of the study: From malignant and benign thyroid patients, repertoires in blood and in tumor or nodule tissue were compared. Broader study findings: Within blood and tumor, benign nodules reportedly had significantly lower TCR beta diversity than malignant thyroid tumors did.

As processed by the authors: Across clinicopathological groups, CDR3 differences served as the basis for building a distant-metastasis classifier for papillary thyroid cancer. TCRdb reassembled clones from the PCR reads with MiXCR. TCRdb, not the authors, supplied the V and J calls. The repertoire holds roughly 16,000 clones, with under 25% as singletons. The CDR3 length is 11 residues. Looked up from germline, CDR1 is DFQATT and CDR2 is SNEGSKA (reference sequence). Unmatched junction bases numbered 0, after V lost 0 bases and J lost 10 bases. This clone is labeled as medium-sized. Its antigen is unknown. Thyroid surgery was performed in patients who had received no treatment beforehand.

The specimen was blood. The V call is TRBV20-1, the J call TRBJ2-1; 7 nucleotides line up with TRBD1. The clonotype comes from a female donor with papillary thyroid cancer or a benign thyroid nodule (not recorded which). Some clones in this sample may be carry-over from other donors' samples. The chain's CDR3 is CSAREDREQFF. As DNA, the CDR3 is TGCAGTGCTAGAGAGGACAGGGAGCAGTTCTTC.